One sample yielded the 3 T cell receptor beta chains listed below, sequenced in a study of T cell repertoires in cytomegalovirus infection. TCRdb re-analysed the reads in MiXCR, keeping a single row per CDR3 protein. Of a few hundred thousand distinct CDR3 sequences listed, 25% to 30% are singletons. For these receptors, no antigen is known. The specimen comprised cultured PBMCs, sampled from culture after CMV antigen stimulation. The receptors shown here come from a human donor in good health (CMV status not recorded). Some clones in this sample may be carry-over from other donors' samples.

V usage is TRBV7-9 and J usage is TRBJ2-3; TRBD2 matches 13 bases. Looked up from germline, CDR1 is SEHNR and CDR2 is FQNEAQ (reference sequence). V lost 5 bases and J lost 4; bases outside the gene matches: 9. CDR3 length equals 17 residues. The CDR3: CASSRGTSGIPADTQYF. CDR3 sequence (DNA): TGTGCCAGCAGCAGAGGGACTAGCGGGATACCTGCAGATACGCAGTATTTT.

A few counts support this clonotype. This rearrangement joins TRBV7-2 to TRBJ1-5, with a possible D match to TRBD1 (6 bases). The V end was cut by 5 bases, the J end by 1 base, with 12 bases between. Germline CDR1 reads SGHTA; CDR2 reads FQGNSA. There are 15 residues in the CDR3. The DNA for the CDR3 is TGTGCCAGCAGCCGAGGGGGGGGGAGCAATCAGCCCCAGCATTTT. Translating it yields CASSRGGGSNQPQHF.

CDR3 loop: CASTLSPGSGELFF. The CDR3 nucleotides are TGTGCCAGCACATTATCGCCGGGGAGCGGGGAGCTGTTTTTT. J is TRBJ2-2 and V is TRBV7-6; weak D call: TRBD2 (5 bases). The germline gives CDR1 SGHVS, CDR2 FNYEAQ. Trimming removed 7 bases from V and 7 bases from J, with 16 bases in between. This CDR3 comprises 14 residues.